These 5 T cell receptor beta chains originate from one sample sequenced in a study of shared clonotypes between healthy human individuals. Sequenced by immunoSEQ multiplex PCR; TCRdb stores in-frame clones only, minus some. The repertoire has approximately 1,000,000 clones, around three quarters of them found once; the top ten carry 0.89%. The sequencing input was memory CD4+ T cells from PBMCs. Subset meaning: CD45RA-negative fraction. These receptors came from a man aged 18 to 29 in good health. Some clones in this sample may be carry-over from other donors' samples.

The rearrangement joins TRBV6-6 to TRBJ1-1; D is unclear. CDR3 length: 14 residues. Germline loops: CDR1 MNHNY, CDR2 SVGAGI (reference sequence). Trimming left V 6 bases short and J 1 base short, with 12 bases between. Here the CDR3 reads CASSRLRQNTEAFF. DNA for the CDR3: TGTGCCAGCAGCCGATTACGGCAGAACACTGAAGCTTTCTTT.

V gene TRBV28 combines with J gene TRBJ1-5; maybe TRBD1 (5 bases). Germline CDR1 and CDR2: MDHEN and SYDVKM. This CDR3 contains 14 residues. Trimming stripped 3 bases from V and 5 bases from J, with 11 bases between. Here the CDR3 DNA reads TGTGCCAGCAGTTTTGGTCCAGGGCATCAGCCCCAGCATTTT. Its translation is CASSFGPGHQPQHF.

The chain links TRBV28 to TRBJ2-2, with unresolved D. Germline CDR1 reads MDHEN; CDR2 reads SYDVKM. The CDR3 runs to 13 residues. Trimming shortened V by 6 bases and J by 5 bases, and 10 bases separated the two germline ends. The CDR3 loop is CASRPPATGELFF. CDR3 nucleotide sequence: TGTGCCAGCAGGCCTCCAGCGACCGGGGAGCTGTTTTTT.

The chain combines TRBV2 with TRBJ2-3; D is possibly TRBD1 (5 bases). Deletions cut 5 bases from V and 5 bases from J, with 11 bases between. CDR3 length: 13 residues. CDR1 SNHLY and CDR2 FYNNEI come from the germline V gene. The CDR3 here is CASSNIQGDTQYF. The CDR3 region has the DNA TGTGCCAGCAGTAACATTCAGGGAGATACGCAGTATTTT.

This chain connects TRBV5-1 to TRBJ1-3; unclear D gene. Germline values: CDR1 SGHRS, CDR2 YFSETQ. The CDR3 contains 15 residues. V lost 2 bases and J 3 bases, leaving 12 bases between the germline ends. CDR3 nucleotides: TGCGCCAGCAGCTTAACTGGAACCTTTGGAAACACCATATATTTT. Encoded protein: CASSLTGTFGNTIYF. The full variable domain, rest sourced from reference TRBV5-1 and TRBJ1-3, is KAGVTQTPRYLIKTRGQQVTLSCSPISGHRSVSWYQQTPGQGLQFLFEYFSETQRNKGNFPGRFSGRQFSNSRSEMNVSTLELGDSALYLCASSLTGTFGNTIYFGEGSWLTVV.